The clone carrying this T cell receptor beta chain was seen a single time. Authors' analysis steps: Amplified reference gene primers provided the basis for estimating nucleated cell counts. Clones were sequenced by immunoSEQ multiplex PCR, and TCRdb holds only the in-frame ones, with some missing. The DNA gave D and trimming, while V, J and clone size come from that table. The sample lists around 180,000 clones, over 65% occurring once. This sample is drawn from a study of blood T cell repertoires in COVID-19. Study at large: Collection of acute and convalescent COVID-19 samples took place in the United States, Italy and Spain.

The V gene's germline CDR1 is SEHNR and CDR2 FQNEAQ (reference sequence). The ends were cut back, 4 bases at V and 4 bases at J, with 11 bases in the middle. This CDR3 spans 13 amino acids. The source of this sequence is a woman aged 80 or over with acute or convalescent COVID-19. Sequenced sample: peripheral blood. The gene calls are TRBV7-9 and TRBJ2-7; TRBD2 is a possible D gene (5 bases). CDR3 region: CASSSPAGYEQYF. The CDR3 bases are TGTGCCAGCAGCTCCCCGGCGGGTTACGAGCAGTACTTC.